This T cell receptor beta chain was recorded in a study of human T cells and chemical hapten exposure. About the study: In the sensitization step, 2% DPC was placed on around 2 cm by around 2 cm of upper inner arm skin.

In the original workflow: Sample-level TCR yields exhibited a median of approximately 88,000, with a range of about 23,224 to 700,000. Each CDR3 protein is one row after TCRdb ran MiXCR on the RACE reads. Clone size and V and J calls follow TCRdb, not the original study. The sample carries some 81,000 distinct CDR3 sequences, approximately 8% recorded once. V dropped 4 bases and J dropped 6 bases, with 5 bases sitting between them. Germline CDR1 LGHDT, CDR2 YNNKEL (reference sequence). This CDR3 contains 11 residues. Noted time point: patch test 1, 2 weeks after DPC sensitization. Treatment reported: therapeutic diphenylcyclopropenone sensitization with weekly scalp DPC.

The TCR comes from a woman between 25 and 40 years old with alopecia areata. Some clones in this sample may be carry-over from other donors' samples. V is TRBV3-1 and J is TRBJ2-3; TRBD2 is a possible D gene (5 bases). The sample consisted of whole blood, taken in connection with sensitization to the hapten diphenylcyclopropenone (DPC). This chain's CDR3 is CASSPGDTQYF. For the CDR3, the DNA is TGTGCCAGCAGCCCGGGGGATACGCAGTATTTT.